This passage covers 17 T cell receptor beta chains from one sample sequenced in a study of blood T cells in healthy people across ages. Next came a second PCR, run for about 6 to 12 cycles, which used a sample-barcoded 5' primer along with a J-beta primer mix. Each CDR3 protein gets one entry after TCRdb re-called the 5' RACE reads with MiXCR. The sample yields some 1,800,000 distinct CDR3 sequences, 35% to 50% seen once. Sequencing used blood. Receptors originate from a human donor in good health.

The chain couples TRBV7-2 to TRBJ2-1; TRBD2 aligns across 10 bases. Trimming removed 3 bases from V and 0 bases from J; junction bases left unmatched: 14. The CDR3 is 20 residues long. Germline V gene lookup returns CDR1 SGHTA and CDR2 FQGNSA. CDR3 loop: CASSFPILAGAFPSYNEQFF. As DNA, the CDR3 is TGTGCCAGCAGCTTTCCTATTCTAGCGGGGGCCTTTCCCTCCTACAATGAGCAGTTCTTC.

The chain couples TRBV29-1 to TRBJ1-5, with no clear D. The CDR3 extends over 15 amino acids. V was pared by 7 bases and J by 4 bases, with 20 bases between. Germline CDR1 and CDR2: SQVTM and ANQGSEA. CDR3 amino acids: CSALTSGIGNQPQHF. The CDR3 DNA is TGCAGCGCCCTTACCTCCGGGATTGGGAATCAGCCCCAGCATTTT.

V is TRBV4-2 and J is TRBJ2-5; 10 bases fit TRBD2. The CDR3 has 16 residues. Germline CDR1 and CDR2: LGHNA and YNFKEQ. After removal of 0 bases from V and 4 bases from J, the junction contained 5 bases not matched to a gene. The CDR3: CASSQDPSGGGETQYF. CDR3 coding DNA: TGTGCCAGCAGCCAAGACCCCAGCGGGGGGGGAGAGACCCAGTACTTC.

V is TRBV7-2 and J is TRBJ1-2, with 9 bases identical to TRBD1. Germline CDR1 and CDR2: SGHTA and FQGNSA. The CDR3 length is 18 residues. The J segment lost 3 bases and the V segment lost 3 bases, leaving 14 bases of the junction unmatched. CDR3 residues: CASSFRKWGQGRHYGYTF. CDR3 sequence (DNA): TGTGCCAGCAGCTTCCGCAAATGGGGACAGGGAAGGCACTATGGCTACACCTTC.

The chain joins TRBV4-1 to TRBJ2-7; 7 nucleotides match TRBD1. The CDR3 spans 17 residues. In germline, CDR1 is MGHRA, CDR2 YSYEKL. After removal of 0 bases from V and 3 bases from J, the junction contained 11 bases not matched to a gene. As DNA, the CDR3 is TGCGCCAGCAGCCAAGAAAGCGTAAGGGACAGTATCTACGAGCAGTACTTC. Encoded protein: CASSQESVRDSIYEQYF.

Only a few counts were recorded for this clonotype. The chain joins TRBV20-1 to TRBJ2-5; either TRBD1 or TRBD2 may supply D (5 bases each). Germline-derived CDR1 and CDR2 are DFQATT and SNEGSKA (reference sequence). The V end lost 5 bases, the J end lost 4 bases, and 14 bases lay between the germline ends. There are 13 residues in the CDR3. The CDR3 nucleotides are TGCAGTGCTTCCGCCGGGACCCGAGAGACCCAGTACTTC. Translation gives CSASAGTRETQYF.

The chain recombines TRBV3-1 with TRBJ2-4, with D possibly being TRBD1 or TRBD2 (6 bases each). The J call is doubtful: the DNA matches TRBJ2-5 better. The CDR3 is made up of 17 amino acids. Germline assignment: CDR1 LGHDT and CDR2 YNNKEL (reference sequence). For the CDR3, the DNA is TGTGCCAGCAGCCCAACCCTAGTCGGGGGCGGCCGGGAGACCCAGTACTTC. Protein sequence: CASSPTLVGGGRETQYF.

V and J are TRBV7-6 and TRBJ2-5, with TRBD2 matching 7 bases. The CDR3 length is 16 residues. The J segment lost 7 bases and the V segment lost 0 bases, leaving 11 bases of the junction unmatched. Germline assignment: CDR1 SGHVS and CDR2 FNYEAQ. The CDR3, as DNA: TGTGCCAGCAGCTTAGCCGGCGGGGGTCCCCCGGGGACCCAGTACTTC. Its translation: CASSLAGGGPPGTQYF.

V usage is TRBV6-2 or TRBV6-3 and J usage is TRBJ2-1; TRBD2 might be the D (5 bases). Germline CDR1 and CDR2: MNHEY and SVGEGT. Trimming removed 6 bases from V and 10 bases from J, with 10 bases in between. The CDR3 is 11 amino acids. In nucleotides, the CDR3 is TGTGCCAGCAGCGGGATTAAAGAGCAGTTCTTC. Its protein is CASSGIKEQFF.

This clonotype has only a few counts. The V gene is TRBV12-3 or TRBV12-4, the J gene TRBJ1-6, with 7 bases lining up with TRBD1. Trimming took 5 bases from V and 10 from J; bases not matched to a gene: 8. The CDR3 consists of 14 residues. The CDR3, as DNA: TGTGCCAGCAGTCCTCAGACAGGGCACTCACCCCTCCACTTT. As protein: CASSPQTGHSPLHF.

V and J are TRBV10-3 and TRBJ2-3; the D is unclear. The V end was cut by 8 bases, the J end by 4 bases, with 10 bases between. Germline V gene sequence: CDR1 ENHRY, CDR2 SYGVKD. The CDR3 covers 12 residues. CDR3 loop: CAISSSADTQYF. The DNA for the CDR3 is TGTGCCATCTCTTCTTCAGCAGATACGCAGTATTTT.

The gene calls are TRBV6-2 or TRBV6-3 and TRBJ2-2; D not resolved. Per the germline V gene, CDR1 is MNHEY and CDR2 is SVGEGT. V gave up 2 bases and J gave up 4 bases, with 17 bases separating them. This CDR3 is built from 17 residues. The CDR3 nucleotides read TGTGCCAGCAGTTACCATAGGATAGAGGTCATCACCGGGGAGCTGTTTTTT. It encodes CASSYHRIEVITGELFF.

The chain is built from TRBV7-2 and TRBJ2-5; D is uncertain. The end of the DNA is better explained by TRBJ2-7, so the J call may be wrong. The CDR3 loop spans 13 amino acids. Germline lookup yields CDR1 SGHTA and CDR2 FQGNSA. The CDR3 is CASSPSRGDEQYF. DNA of the CDR3: TGTGCCAGCAGCCCATCCAGAGGCGACGAGCAGTACTTC.

The CDR3 is CASSLSTERDYGYTF. DNA of the CDR3: TGTGCCAGCAGCTTATCAACCGAACGGGACTATGGCTACACCTTC. The chain is built from TRBV11-2 and TRBJ1-2; D not resolved. This CDR3 is built from 15 residues. V lost 2 bases and J lost 3, with 13 bases in between. CDR1 is SGHAT, CDR2 FQNNGV, per germline.

This clonotype was counted a single time. The genes are TRBV28 and TRBJ1-4; 10 bases agree with TRBD1. Trimming took 5 bases from V and 8 from J; bases not matched to a gene: 8. CDR3 size: 15 residues. Germline CDR1 MDHEN, CDR2 SYDVKM. Here the CDR3 reads CASSAHGTGEEKLFF. For the CDR3, the DNA is TGTGCCAGCAGTGCCCACGGGACAGGGGAGGAAAAACTGTTTTTT.

This clonotype was detected ten times or more. V and J are TRBV28 and TRBJ2-4; D possibly corresponds to TRBD2 (5 bases). The CDR3 covers 15 residues. Per germline, CDR1 MDHEN and CDR2 SYDVKM. V gave up 6 bases and J gave up 0 bases, with 12 bases separating them. CDR3 in amino acids: CASSPRGLAKNIQYF. The DNA of the CDR3 is TGTGCCAGCAGCCCCCGTGGACTAGCCAAAAACATTCAGTACTTC.

The genes are TRBV6-6 and TRBJ2-3, with D hard to call. The V gene lost 6 bases and the J gene lost 6 bases, with 10 bases spanning the gap. The CDR3 consists of 12 residues. CDR1 and CDR2 (germline): MNHNY, SVGAGI (reference sequence). CDR3 sequence reads: CASSAMSDTQYF. The DNA for the CDR3 is TGTGCCAGCAGCGCAATGTCGGATACGCAGTATTTT.